The text below deals with one T cell receptor (beta chain). TCRdb keeps only in-frame clones here, not all; method: immunoSEQ multiplex PCR. This table has a few hundred thousand clones, around 89% appearing once. The data stem from a study of blood T cell repertoires in COVID-19. The source of this sequence is a man between 35 and 55 years old with acute or convalescent COVID-19. Sequenced sample: peripheral blood.

The CDR3 DNA reads as TGTGCCAGTAGTGTTACAGGGATCACCGGGGAGCTGTTTTTT. Protein sequence: CASSVTGITGELFF. The gene calls are TRBV19 and TRBJ2-2; D possibly corresponds to TRBD1 (6 bases). This CDR3 contains 14 residues. V dropped 5 bases and J dropped 4 bases, with 11 bases sitting between them. Germline CDR1 reads LNHDA; CDR2 reads SQIVND (reference sequence).